Sequencing of this T cell receptor beta chain was carried out in a study of T cell repertoires in cytomegalovirus infection. Study background: Recently identified HLA-C-restricted CMV epitopes were used, and well-studied HLA-B-restricted CMV epitopes were used as well. Through public TCR beta signatures, both CMV infection and matching HLA type were indicated.

A word on this clonotype: No antigen is known for it.

Study-wide findings and caveats: Identification of carriers of CMV plus the relevant HLA was achieved through cumulative public TCR beta family frequency.

The V end was cut by 0 bases, the J end by 16 bases, with 16 bases between. CDR3 length: 13 residues. Germline loops: CDR1 SGHTA, CDR2 FQGNSA. TCRdb analysed the reads with MiXCR anew, one entry per CDR3 protein. The profile shows about 480,000 distinct CDR3 sequences, 30% to 35% of them singletons. This receptor was identified in a human donor in good health (CMV status not recorded). Some clones in this sample may be carry-over from other donors' samples. The sample here was cultured PBMCs, taken from culture after CMV antigen stimulation. The chain employs TRBV7-2 and TRBJ2-4; D not resolved. The CDR3, as DNA: TGTGCCAGCAGCTTAGCCATAATGAATGGGTTTTACTTC. It specifies CASSLAIMNGFYF.